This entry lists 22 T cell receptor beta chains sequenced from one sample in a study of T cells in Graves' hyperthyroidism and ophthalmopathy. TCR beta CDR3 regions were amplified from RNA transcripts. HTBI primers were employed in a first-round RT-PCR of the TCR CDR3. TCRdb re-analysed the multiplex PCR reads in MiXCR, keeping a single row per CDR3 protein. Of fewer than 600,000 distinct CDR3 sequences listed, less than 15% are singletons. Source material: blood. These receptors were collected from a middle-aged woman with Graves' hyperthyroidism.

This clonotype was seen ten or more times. The CDR3 DNA sequence: TGTGCCAGCAGTCCGGGACTAGCGGGAGGGCCTCTCACCTACGAGCAGTACTTC. This encodes CASSPGLAGGPLTYEQYF. The chain joins TRBV27 to TRBJ2-7, with 16 bases fitting TRBD2. The CDR3 is made up of 18 amino acids. V was pared by 5 bases and J by 2 bases, with 9 bases of the junction left unmatched. From germline, CDR1 is MNHEY and CDR2 SMNVEV (reference sequence).

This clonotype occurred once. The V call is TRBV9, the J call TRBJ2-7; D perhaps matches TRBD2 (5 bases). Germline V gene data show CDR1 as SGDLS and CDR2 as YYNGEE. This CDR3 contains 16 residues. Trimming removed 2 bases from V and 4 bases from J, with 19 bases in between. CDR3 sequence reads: CASSVGSAAAAYEQYF. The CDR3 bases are TGTGCCAGCAGCGTCGGAAGCGCAGCGGCAGCGTACGAGCAGTACTTC.

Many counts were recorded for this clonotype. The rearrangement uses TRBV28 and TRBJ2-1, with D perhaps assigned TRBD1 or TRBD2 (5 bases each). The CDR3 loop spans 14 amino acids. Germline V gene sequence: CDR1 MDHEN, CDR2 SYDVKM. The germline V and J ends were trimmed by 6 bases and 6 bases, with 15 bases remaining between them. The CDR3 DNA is TGTGCCAGCAGACTCCGGGACCCCCTCAATGAGCAGTTCTTC. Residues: CASRLRDPLNEQFF.

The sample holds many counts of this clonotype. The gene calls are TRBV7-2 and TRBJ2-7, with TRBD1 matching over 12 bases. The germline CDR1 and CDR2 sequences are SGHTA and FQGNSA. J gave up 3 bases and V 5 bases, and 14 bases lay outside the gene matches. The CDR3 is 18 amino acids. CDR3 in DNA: TGTGCCAGCAGCATCCGTCCCGGGACAGGGGGCAACCTCTACGAGCAGTACTTC. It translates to CASSIRPGTGGNLYEQYF.

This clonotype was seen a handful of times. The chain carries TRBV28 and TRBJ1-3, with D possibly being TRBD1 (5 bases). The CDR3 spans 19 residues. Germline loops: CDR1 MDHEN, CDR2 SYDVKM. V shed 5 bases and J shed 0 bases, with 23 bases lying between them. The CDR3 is CASSPGPRSEGSSGNTIYF. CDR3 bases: TGTGCCAGCAGTCCCGGGCCCCGTTCGGAGGGGAGCTCTGGAAACACCATATATTTT.

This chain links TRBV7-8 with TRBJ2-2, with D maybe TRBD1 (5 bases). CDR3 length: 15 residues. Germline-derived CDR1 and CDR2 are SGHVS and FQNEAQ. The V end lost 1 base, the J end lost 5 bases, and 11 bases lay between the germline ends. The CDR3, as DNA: TGTGCCAGCAGCTTAGGGACATATAAAACCGGGGAGCTGTTTTTT. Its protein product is CASSLGTYKTGELFF.

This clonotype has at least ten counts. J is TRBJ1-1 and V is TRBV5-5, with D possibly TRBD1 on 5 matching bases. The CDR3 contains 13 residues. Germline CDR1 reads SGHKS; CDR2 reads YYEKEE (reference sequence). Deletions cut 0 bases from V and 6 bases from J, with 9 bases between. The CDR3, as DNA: TGTGCCAGCAGCTTGGCTTGGGGCCCTGAAGCTTTCTTT. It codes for CASSLAWGPEAFF.

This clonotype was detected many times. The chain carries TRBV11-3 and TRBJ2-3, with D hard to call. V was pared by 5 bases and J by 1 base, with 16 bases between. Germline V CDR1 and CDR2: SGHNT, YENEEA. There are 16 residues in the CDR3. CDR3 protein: CASSAAFEERTDTQYF. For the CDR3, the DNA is TGTGCCAGCAGCGCTGCTTTTGAGGAGCGCACAGATACGCAGTATTTT.

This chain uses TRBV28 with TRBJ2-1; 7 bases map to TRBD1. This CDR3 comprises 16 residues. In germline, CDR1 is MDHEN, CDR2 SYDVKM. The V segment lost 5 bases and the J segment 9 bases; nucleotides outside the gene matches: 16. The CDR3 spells CASSIQGGRAGTEQFF. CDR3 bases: TGTGCCAGCAGTATCCAAGGGGGCCGGGCTGGGACTGAGCAGTTCTTC.

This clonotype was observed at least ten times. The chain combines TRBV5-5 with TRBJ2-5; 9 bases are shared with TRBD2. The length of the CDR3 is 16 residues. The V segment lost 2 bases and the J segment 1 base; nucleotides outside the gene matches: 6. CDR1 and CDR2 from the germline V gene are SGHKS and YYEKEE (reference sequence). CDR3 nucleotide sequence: TGTGCCAGCAGCTTAGGGCTAGCGGGGATCCAAGAGACCCAGTACTTC. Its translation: CASSLGLAGIQETQYF.

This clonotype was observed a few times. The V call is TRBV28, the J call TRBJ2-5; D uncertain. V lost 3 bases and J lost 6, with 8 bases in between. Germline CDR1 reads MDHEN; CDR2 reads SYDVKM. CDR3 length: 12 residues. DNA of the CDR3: TGTGCCAGCAGTTTGGTGCAGAAGACCCAGTACTTC. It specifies CASSLVQKTQYF.

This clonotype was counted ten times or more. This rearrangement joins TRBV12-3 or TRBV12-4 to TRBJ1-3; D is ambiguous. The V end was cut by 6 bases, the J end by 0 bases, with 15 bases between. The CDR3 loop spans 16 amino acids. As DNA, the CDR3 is TGTGCCAGCAGCTTGGAGAACTTTTTCTCTGGAAACACCATATATTTT. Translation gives CASSLENFFSGNTIYF.

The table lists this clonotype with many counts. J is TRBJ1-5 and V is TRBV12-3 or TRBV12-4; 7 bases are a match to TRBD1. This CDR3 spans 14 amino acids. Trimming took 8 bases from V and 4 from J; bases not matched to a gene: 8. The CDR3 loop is CASSTGKGNQPQHF. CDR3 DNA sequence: TGTGCCAGCTCGACAGGGAAGGGTAATCAGCCCCAGCATTTT.

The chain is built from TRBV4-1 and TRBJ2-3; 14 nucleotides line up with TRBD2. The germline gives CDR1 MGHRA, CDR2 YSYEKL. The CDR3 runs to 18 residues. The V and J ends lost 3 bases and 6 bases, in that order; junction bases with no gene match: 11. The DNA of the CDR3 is TGCGCCAGCAGCCAGAAGAATGAACGGACTAGCGGGAGGGATACGCAGTATTTT. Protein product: CASSQKNERTSGRDTQYF.

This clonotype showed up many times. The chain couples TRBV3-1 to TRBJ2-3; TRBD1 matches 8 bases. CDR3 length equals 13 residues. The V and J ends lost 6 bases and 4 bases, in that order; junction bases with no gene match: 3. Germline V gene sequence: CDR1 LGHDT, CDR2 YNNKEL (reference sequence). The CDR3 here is CASRLTGADTQYF. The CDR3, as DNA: TGTGCCAGCAGACTGACAGGGGCAGATACGCAGTATTTT.

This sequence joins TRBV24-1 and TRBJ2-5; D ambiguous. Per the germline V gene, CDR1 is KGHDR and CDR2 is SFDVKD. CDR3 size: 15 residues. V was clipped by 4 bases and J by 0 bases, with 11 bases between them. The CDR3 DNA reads TGTGCCACCAGTGAGGGTTCTGGTCACCAAGAGACCCAGTACTTC. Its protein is CATSEGSGHQETQYF.

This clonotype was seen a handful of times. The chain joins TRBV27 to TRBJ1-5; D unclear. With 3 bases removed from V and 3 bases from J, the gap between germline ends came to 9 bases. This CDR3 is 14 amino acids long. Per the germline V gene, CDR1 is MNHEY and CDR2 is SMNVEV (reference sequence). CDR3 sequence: CASSFLGNNQPQHF. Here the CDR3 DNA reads TGTGCCAGCAGTTTTCTGGGTAACAATCAGCCCCAGCATTTT.

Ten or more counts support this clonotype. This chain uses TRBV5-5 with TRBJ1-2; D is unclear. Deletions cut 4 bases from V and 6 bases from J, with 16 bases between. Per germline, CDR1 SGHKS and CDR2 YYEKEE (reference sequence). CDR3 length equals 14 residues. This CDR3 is CASSPYRGGDGYTF. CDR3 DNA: TGTGCCAGCAGCCCATACAGAGGAGGAGATGGCTACACCTTC.

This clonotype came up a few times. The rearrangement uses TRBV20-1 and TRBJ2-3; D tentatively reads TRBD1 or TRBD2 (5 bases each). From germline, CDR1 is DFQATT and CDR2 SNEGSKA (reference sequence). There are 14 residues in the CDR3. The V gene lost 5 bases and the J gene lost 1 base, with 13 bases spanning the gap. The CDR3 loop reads CSALRRDGTDTQYF. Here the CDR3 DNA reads TGCAGTGCTCTCCGCCGGGACGGCACAGATACGCAGTATTTT.

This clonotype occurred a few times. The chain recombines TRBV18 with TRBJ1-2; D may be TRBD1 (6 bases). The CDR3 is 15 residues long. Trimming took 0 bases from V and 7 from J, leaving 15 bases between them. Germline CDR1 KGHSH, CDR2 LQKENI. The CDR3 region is CASSPPISGERGYTF. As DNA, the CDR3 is TGTGCCAGCTCACCACCGATTTCAGGGGAGCGTGGCTACACCTTC.

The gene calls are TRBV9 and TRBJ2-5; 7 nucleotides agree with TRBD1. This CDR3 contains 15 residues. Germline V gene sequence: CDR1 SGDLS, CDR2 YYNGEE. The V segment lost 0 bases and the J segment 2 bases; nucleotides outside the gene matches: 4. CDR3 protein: CASSVGGGGQETQYF. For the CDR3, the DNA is TGTGCCAGCAGCGTAGGAGGGGGCGGACAAGAGACCCAGTACTTC.

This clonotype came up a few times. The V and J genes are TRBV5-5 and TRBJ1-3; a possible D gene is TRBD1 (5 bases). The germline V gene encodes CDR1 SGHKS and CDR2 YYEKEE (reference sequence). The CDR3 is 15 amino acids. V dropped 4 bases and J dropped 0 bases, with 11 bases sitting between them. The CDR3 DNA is TGTGCCAGCAGCATCCGGGGGGACTCTGGAAACACCATATATTTT. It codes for CASSIRGDSGNTIYF.